This T cell receptor (beta chain) came from a study of cytomegalovirus exposure and HLA in healthy donors. There are 17 residues in the CDR3. Germline CDR1 reads SGHKS; CDR2 reads YYEKEE (reference sequence). Trimming took 2 bases from V and 5 from J, leaving 17 bases between them. Primers for the PCR totalled 60 Vbeta and 13 Jbeta. This table comes from immunoSEQ multiplex PCR, and its TCRdb copy is limited to in-frame clones, with some not included. The profile shows approximately 120,000 clones, roughly 71% of them singletons. The chain joins TRBV5-5 to TRBJ1-6; no reliable D call. The clonotype originates from a woman aged 45 to 65 in good health and CMV-seropositive. Sequenced input: PBMCs. Here the CDR3 reads CASSFIVYTDHNSPLHF. CDR3 DNA sequence: TGTGCCAGCAGCTTTATCGTTTACACAGATCATAATTCACCCCTCCACTTT. The full variable domain, completed using reference TRBV5-5 and TRBJ1-6, is DAGVTQSPTHLIKTRGQQVTLRCSPISGHKSVSWYQQVLGQGPQFIFQYYEKEERGRGNFPDRFSARQFPNYSSELNVNALLLGDSALYLCASSFIVYTDHNSPLHFGNGTRLTVT.